This TCR beta chain was profiled in a study of T-cell reconstitution after alpha-beta-depleted transplantation in children. This clonotype was picked up many times. Preparation of the TCRbeta library used unique molecular identifiers. TCRdb re-analysed the PCR reads in MiXCR, keeping a single row per CDR3 protein. The sample gives about 460,000 distinct CDR3 sequences, about 10% of which show up once; around 2% is in the top ten. The length of the CDR3 is 15 residues. Germline V gene lookup returns CDR1 MNHEY and CDR2 SMNVEV (reference sequence). Trimming shortened V by 5 bases and J by 0 bases, and 13 bases separated the two germline ends.

The clonotype comes from a child between 2 and 9 years old with inherited bone marrow failure, due to receive a stem cell transplant. Sample: PBMCs, taken before TCRalphabeta/CD19-depleted stem cell transplant. This chain links TRBV27 with TRBJ1-1; D gene uncertain. The CDR3 loop is CASSVNGLMNTEAFF. CDR3 nucleotides: TGTGCCAGCAGTGTGAACGGATTAATGAACACTGAAGCTTTCTTT.